What follows are 2 T cell receptor beta chains derived from one specimen sequenced in a study of T cells expressing NK-cell markers. TCRdb re-called the 5' RACE reads; one entry per CDR3 protein, DNA not given. The sample holds 350,000 to 400,000 distinct CDR3 sequences. Sequencing input: blood T cells: a sorted CD56 or NKG2C T cell subset, CD4+ or CD8+ T cells, or bulk PBMC T cells (not recorded which). These receptors came from a woman aged 45-65 years in good health.

CDR3 protein: CASSSDSGAFHEQYF. The V and J genes are TRBV7-9 and TRBJ2-7; TCRdb outputs TRBD2, but without DNA this stays unchecked. Germline assignment: CDR1 SEHNR and CDR2 FQNEAQ (reference sequence). There are 15 residues in the CDR3.

The rearrangement links TRBV12-3 or TRBV12-4 to TRBJ2-1; TCRdb selects TRBD2, and the lack of DNA leaves this call unchecked. CDR3 length: 16 residues. The chain's CDR3 is CASSPLSGRVRNEQFF.